The T cell receptor (beta chain) described here comes from a study of shared clonotypes between healthy human individuals. Study information: The cohort had two women and three men, ages 18 to 49. The plates for each donor numbered three CD4 naive, three CD4 memory, two CD8 naive and one CD8 memory. Study observations and caveats: What rarefaction showed was incomplete sorted-subset sequencing despite large depth.

Trimming took off 5 bases at V and 4 bases at J, with 10 bases between the two ends. Germline V CDR1 and CDR2: LGHNA, YSLEER. The CDR3 spans 13 residues. Turning to this clone: What it recognizes is unknown.

Measured with immunoSEQ multiplex PCR; TCRdb has only the in-frame clones, and not every one. The table includes around 2,000,000 clones, just under 95% detected once. The naive CD8 fraction comprised CD45RO-negative cells positively selected for CCR7 and excluded terminally differentiated effector memory CD45RA+ cells. This clonotype was sampled from a young man in good health. The chain couples TRBV4-3 to TRBJ2-3; possibly TRBD1 for D (6 bases). Sequenced sample: naive CD8+ T cells sorted from blood. In DNA form, the CDR3 reads TGCGCCAGCAGCTCCAGGGGCTCAGATACGCAGTATTTT. It yields the protein CASSSRGSDTQYF.